The T cell receptor (beta chain) described here comes from a study of shared clonotypes between healthy human individuals. Germline CDR1 reads MNHEY; CDR2 reads SMNVEV (reference sequence). The V end was cut by 6 bases, the J end by 6 bases, with 15 bases between. The CDR3 totals 14 residues. Repertoires were generated with immunoSEQ multiplex PCR, while TCRdb's copy carries only in-frame clones and drops some. Found here are some 2 million clones, roughly 94% of them singletons; the top ten hold 0.13%. Sequencing was carried out using naive CD4+ T cells sorted from blood. Regarding subset: CD45RA+ positively selected. The TCR originated in a man between 18 and 35 years old in good health. J is TRBJ1-5 and V is TRBV27, with D tentatively TRBD1 (6 bases). DNA for the CDR3: TGTGCCAGCAGCCGCACAGGGAAGGCTCAGCCCCAGCATTTT. Its protein is CASSRTGKAQPQHF.